Below, 11 T cell receptor beta chains from the same sample are listed, as sequenced in a study of OX40 agonist ivuxolimab in advanced cancers. Sequencing used immunoSEQ multiplex PCR; TCRdb keeps in-frame clones, though not all of them. This sample has 55,000 to 60,000 clones, with roughly 84% found just once. The source was CD4+ or CD8+ T cells sorted from blood, collected in a trial of the OX40 agonist ivuxolimab. The receptors originated from an adult with an advanced solid tumor such as melanoma, head and neck, liver or kidney cancer.

V and J are TRBV19 and TRBJ2-7; 7 positions agree with TRBD1. In germline, CDR1 is LNHDA, CDR2 SQIVND (reference sequence). The CDR3 is 13 amino acids. V gave up 6 bases and J gave up 4 bases; unmatched junction bases: 6. CDR3 sequence reads: CASRETGMYEQYF. For the CDR3, the DNA is TGTGCCAGTAGGGAGACAGGGATGTACGAGCAGTACTTC.

The sample holds a few counts of this clone. This chain uses TRBV4-1 with TRBJ2-1; no firm D call. V lost 1 base and J lost 6, with 16 bases in between. Germline CDR1 reads MGHRA; CDR2 reads YSYEKL. CDR3 length equals 16 residues. DNA for the CDR3: TGCGCCAGCAGCCAAGGGATCGTCAGAAATTCCAATGAGCAGTTCTTC. It yields the protein CASSQGIVRNSNEQFF.

V gene TRBV4-3 combines with J gene TRBJ1-2; TRBD1 agrees at 7 bases. Per germline, CDR1 LGHNA and CDR2 YSLEER. The ends lost 0 bases at V and 8 bases at J; junction bases unmatched: 6. The CDR3 runs 14 residues. The CDR3 is CASSQDTGQRGYTF. The CDR3 region has the DNA TGCGCCAGCAGCCAAGATACGGGACAGCGAGGCTACACCTTC.

This chain links TRBV7-9 with TRBJ1-3; D uncertain. Germline-derived CDR1 and CDR2 are SEHNR and FQNEAQ (reference sequence). Trimming stripped 5 bases from V and 2 bases from J, with 10 bases between. The CDR3 runs 14 residues. The CDR3 protein is CASSPQVPGNTIYF. CDR3 DNA sequence: TGTGCCAGCAGCCCCCAGGTCCCTGGAAACACCATATATTTT. The full variable domain, completed using reference TRBV7-9 and TRBJ1-3, is DTGVSQNPRHKITKRGQNVTFRCDPISEHNRLYWYRQTLGQGPEFLTYFQNEAQLEKSRLLSDRFSAERPKGSFSTLEIQRTEQGDSAMYLCASSPQVPGNTIYFGEGSWLTVV.

V and J are TRBV7-6 and TRBJ2-5; 7 nucleotides match TRBD2. Germline V gives CDR1 SGHVS, CDR2 FNYEAQ. The CDR3 spans 14 residues. V lost 2 bases to trimming and J lost 5 bases; unmatched junction nucleotides: 5. Here the CDR3 DNA reads TGTGCCAGCAGCTTAAGGGTGGGAGGGGAGACCCAGTACTTC. Its protein product is CASSLRVGGETQYF.

The CDR3 here is CAIMREGLNEQFF. Written as DNA, the CDR3 is TGTGCCATCATGCGGGAGGGCCTCAATGAGCAGTTCTTC. This rearrangement joins TRBV10-3 to TRBJ2-1, with 9 nucleotides matching TRBD2. Germline-derived CDR1 and CDR2 are ENHRY and SYGVKD. V lost 7 bases and J lost 6; bases outside the gene matches: 4. There are 13 residues in the CDR3.

About this clone: Germline is not matched at one junction end, which may reflect a read error. The chain has TRBV11-2 and TRBJ2-1; D not certain. CDR1 is SGHAT, CDR2 FQNNGV, per germline. The CDR3 spans 15 residues. The chain's CDR3 is CASSQGSFPYNEQFF. DNA of the CDR3: TGTGCCAGCAGCCAAGGGTCCTTTCCCTATAATGAGCAGTTCTTC.

This chain joins TRBV5-4 and TRBJ2-2, with D possibly TRBD1 on 5 matching bases. V was clipped by 2 bases and J by 4 bases, with 12 bases between them. CDR1 is SGHNT, CDR2 YYREEE, per germline (reference sequence). The CDR3 spans 15 residues. The CDR3 protein is CASSFARVVTGELFF. In DNA form, the CDR3 reads TGTGCCAGCAGCTTTGCCAGGGTTGTCACCGGGGAGCTGTTTTTT.

The gene calls are TRBV6-1 and TRBJ1-3; unclear D gene. V was shortened by 8 bases and J by 7 bases, with 12 bases between the two germline ends. The CDR3 extends over 12 amino acids. Germline V CDR1 and CDR2: MNHNS, SASEGT. CDR3 protein: CASFSSSNTIYF. CDR3 DNA: TGTGCCAGCTTCTCAAGCTCGAACACCATATATTTT.

The V and J genes are TRBV11-2 and TRBJ1-5; 9 nucleotides line up with TRBD1. The germline V gene encodes CDR1 SGHAT and CDR2 FQNNGV. The V and J ends lost 4 bases and 2 bases, in that order; junction bases with no gene match: 0. CDR3 size: 14 residues. In DNA form, the CDR3 reads TGTGCCAGCAGCTGGGACAGGGGCAATCAGCCCCAGCATTTT. Translating it yields CASSWDRGNQPQHF.

This rearrangement joins TRBV5-4 to TRBJ1-6; 9 bases are shared with TRBD1. J gave up 8 bases and V 3 bases, and 6 bases lay outside the gene matches. Germline values: CDR1 SGHNT, CDR2 YYREEE (reference sequence). The CDR3 spans 15 residues. The CDR3 nucleotides read TGTGCCAGCAGCTGGAACAGGGGGCAAGATTCACCCCTCCACTTT. Amino acid sequence: CASSWNRGQDSPLHF.